Each of the 6 T cell receptor beta chains below was sequenced from the same sample in a study of cytomegalovirus exposure and HLA in healthy donors listed by TCRdb under 2017. Receptors were amplified or captured by the immunoSEQ multiplex PCR assay. TCRdb provides this immuneACCESS table in a form limited to in-frame rearrangements. Some clones are lacking; in checked studies, under half of them reflect an unresolved V gene, and why the rest are absent is not known. This sample has approximately 270,000 clones in its table, and about 90% of those were observed once. The ten largest clones add up to about 0.36% of the sample. The sample taken for sequencing was PBMCs. These receptor sequences come from a woman under 30 in good health and CMV-seronegative.

The J gene is TRBJ1-2, the V gene TRBV4-1; 9 bases align to TRBD1. The CDR3 contains 16 residues. With V trimmed by 3 bases and J by 4 bases, 9 bases remained unmatched. Germline V CDR1 and CDR2: MGHRA, YSYEKL. The CDR3 DNA follows: TGCGCCAGCAGCCATGACGTGGGACAGGGAAGCTATGGCTACACCTTC. Translation: CASSHDVGQGSYGYTF.

The V call is TRBV19, the J call TRBJ2-6; 9 nucleotides align to TRBD1. Germline V CDR1 and CDR2: LNHDA, SQIVND (reference sequence). CDR3 size: 18 residues. With V trimmed by 5 bases and J by 0 bases, 8 bases remained unmatched. In nucleotides, the CDR3 is TGTGCCAGTAGTTCGACAGGGGGTCCCCTCTCTGGGGCCAACGTCCTGACTTTC. Amino acid sequence: CASSSTGGPLSGANVLTF.

V usage is TRBV14 and J usage is TRBJ1-1; 8 bases are shared with TRBD1. The CDR3 totals 13 residues. CDR1 is SGHDN, CDR2 FVKESK, per germline. The trim removed 1 base at V and 11 bases at J, leaving 6 bases unmatched. CDR3: CASSQVAGGWAFF. The CDR3 nucleotides are TGTGCCAGCAGCCAAGTTGCAGGGGGCTGGGCTTTCTTT.

The chain combines TRBV29-1 with TRBJ1-4; the D is unclear. V lost 7 bases, J lost 0 bases, and 9 bases lay in between. Germline CDR1 SQVTM, CDR2 ANQGSEA. The CDR3 extends over 13 amino acids. Here the CDR3 reads CSGQRSTNEKLFF. CDR3 sequence (DNA): TGCAGCGGGCAGCGTTCAACTAATGAAAAACTGTTTTTT.

V and J are TRBV19 and TRBJ2-1, with D unclear. The CDR3 is 11 amino acids. With 6 bases removed from V and 4 bases from J, the gap between germline ends came to 4 bases. In germline, CDR1 is LNHDA, CDR2 SQIVND (reference sequence). CDR3 nucleotide sequence: TGTGCCAGTAGAGAGTACAATGAGCAGTTCTTC. It encodes CASREYNEQFF.

The chain combines TRBV10-3 with TRBJ2-7; 12 nucleotides match TRBD2. Trimming at V came to 3 bases and at J to 3 bases, leaving 6 bases not matched to a gene. Germline V gives CDR1 ENHRY, CDR2 SYGVKD. The CDR3 extends over 16 amino acids. CDR3 sequence (DNA): TGTGCCATCAGTGATCCGCGACTAGCGGGGGTCTACGAGCAGTACGTC. This codes for CAISDPRLAGVYEQYV.